This T cell receptor (beta chain) was retrieved from a study of blood T cell repertoires in COVID-19. In the study overall: The samples span acute and convalescent COVID-19 from the United States, Italy and Spain. Sample material is recorded as cDNA or gDNA derived from T cells, B-cell-depleted T cells, or PBMCs.

Original analysis: The authors estimated nucleated cell counts from reference gene primer amplification. TCRdb keeps only in-frame clones here, not all; method: immunoSEQ multiplex PCR. From that table come the V and J calls and clone size; the DNA was used to work out D and trimming. The repertoire holds about 110,000 clones, around 80% seen once, with around 4% in the top ten. CDR3 length: 15 amino acids. V lost 3 bases and J 4 bases, leaving 15 bases between the germline ends. The V gene's germline CDR1 is LGHDT and CDR2 YNNKEL (reference sequence). This receptor was taken from a human donor in a cohort sampled during active or convalescent COVID-19. The V call is TRBV3-1 (or the pseudogene TRBV3-2), the J call TRBJ1-2; D remains unclear. Sequencing used peripheral blood. The CDR3 here is CASSQLYQRAYGYTF. DNA for the CDR3: TGTGCCAGCAGCCAGTTGTACCAGAGGGCCTATGGCTACACCTTC.